What follows are 26 T cell receptor beta chains derived from one specimen sequenced in a study of T-cell reconstitution after alpha-beta-depleted transplantation in children. Using unique molecular identifiers, the investigators prepared the TCRbeta library. TCRdb redid the calling of the PCR reads with MiXCR, one entry per CDR3 protein. The profile shows about 980,000 distinct CDR3 sequences, about 31% of them singletons. The specimen was PBMCs, mostly from graft donor cells, collected 360 days after TCRalphabeta/CD19-depleted stem cell transplant. The receptors come from a boy under two years old who had a stem cell transplant for SCID, so the T cells may come from the graft donor.

This clonotype was observed many times. The rearrangement joins TRBV12-3 or TRBV12-4 to TRBJ2-5, with no clear D. Trimming removed 3 bases from V and 5 bases from J, with 10 bases in between. The CDR3 spans 13 residues. In nucleotides, the CDR3 is TGTGCCAGCAGTTTGGTAGTCCGGGAGACCCAGTACTTC. Protein: CASSLVVRETQYF.

The CDR3, as DNA: TGCAGCGTTGGAGAGTTAGGGAACATTCAGTACTTC. This gives the protein CSVGELGNIQYF. V is TRBV29-1 and J is TRBJ2-4; D is undetermined. The germline V gene has CDR1 SQVTM and CDR2 ANQGSEA. Trimming took 4 bases from V and 7 from J, leaving 11 bases between them. The CDR3 is 12 amino acids.

The J gene is TRBJ1-1, the V gene TRBV20-1; D is ambiguous. The germline V and J ends were trimmed by 0 bases and 1 base, with 12 bases remaining between them. The CDR3 is 15 amino acids. Germline CDR1 reads DFQATT; CDR2 reads SNEGSKA (reference sequence). The CDR3 sequence: CSARDPWTANTEAFF. The CDR3 region has the DNA TGCAGTGCTAGAGACCCCTGGACCGCGAACACTGAAGCTTTCTTT.

In DNA, the CDR3 is TGTGCCAGCAGCCTACGGACTAGCGGGGGGGTAGCAGATACGCAGTATTTT. This sequence encodes CASSLRTSGGVADTQYF. The chain combines TRBV7-2 with TRBJ2-3; TRBD2 matches at 15 bases. Trimming cost V 5 bases and J 4 bases; bases outside gene matches: 7. The CDR3 totals 17 residues. CDR1 SGHTA and CDR2 FQGNSA come from the germline V gene.

This clonotype has only a few counts. The V gene is TRBV20-1, the J gene TRBJ2-3; a weak D match, TRBD2 (5 bases). Germline CDR1 is DFQATT and CDR2 is SNEGSKA (reference sequence). Trimming shortened V by 3 bases and J by 4 bases, and 20 bases separated the two germline ends. The CDR3 covers 16 residues. The CDR3 sequence: CSASGGPSFSADTQYF. The CDR3 DNA reads TGCAGTGCTAGCGGCGGTCCCAGTTTTAGCGCAGATACGCAGTATTTT.

This clonotype was counted between two and nine times. The CDR3 nucleotides read TGTGCCAGCAATACCGGCGGGGCTTCTTACAATGAGCAGTTCTTC. Its protein product is CASNTGGASYNEQFF. The V gene is TRBV12-3 or TRBV12-4, the J gene TRBJ2-1; perhaps TRBD2 as D (6 bases). This CDR3 contains 15 residues. The V gene lost 7 bases and the J gene lost 4 bases, with 17 bases spanning the gap.

V and J are TRBV5-1 and TRBJ2-1, with a tentative D call TRBD2 (5 bases). Germline values: CDR1 SGHRS, CDR2 YFSETQ. This CDR3 comprises 15 residues. Trimming stripped 1 base from V and 5 bases from J, with 13 bases between. CDR3 sequence (DNA): TGCGCCAGCAGCTTGAGGCTAGCCCCAGACAATGAGCAGTTCTTC. This codes for CASSLRLAPDNEQFF.

Only a few counts were recorded for this clonotype. The V gene is TRBV5-1, the J gene TRBJ2-3; no clear D gene. V dropped 0 bases and J dropped 0 bases, with 11 bases sitting between them. The CDR3 length is 16 residues. Germline lookup yields CDR1 SGHRS and CDR2 YFSETQ. CDR3 in amino acids: CASSLALLPSTDTQYF. Written as DNA, the CDR3 is TGCGCCAGCAGCTTGGCGTTGCTTCCTAGCACAGATACGCAGTATTTT.

This clonotype was counted between two and nine times. The chain links TRBV6-5 to TRBJ2-2; D not certain. The ends were cut back, 0 bases at V and 1 base at J, with 3 bases in the middle. Germline V gene data show CDR1 as MNHEY and CDR2 as SVGAGI. The CDR3 is 14 amino acids. The CDR3 is CASSYSLNTGELFF. Here the CDR3 DNA reads TGTGCCAGCAGTTACTCGCTGAACACCGGGGAGCTGTTTTTT.

The V gene is TRBV20-1, the J gene TRBJ1-4, with D unresolved. Germline V gene sequence: CDR1 DFQATT, CDR2 SNEGSKA (reference sequence). CDR3 length: 15 residues. V lost 3 bases and J lost 8, with 19 bases in between. The CDR3 sequence: CSARGKGARFEKLFF. The CDR3, as DNA: TGCAGTGCTAGGGGCAAGGGAGCACGTTTCGAAAAACTGTTTTTT.

The J gene is TRBJ1-2, the V gene TRBV11-2, with no clear D. The CDR3 has 14 residues. Germline CDR1 is SGHAT and CDR2 is FQNNGV. V shed 4 bases and J shed 4 bases, with 13 bases lying between them. This chain's CDR3 is CASSSWASPYGYTF. The CDR3 nucleotides read TGTGCCAGCAGCTCCTGGGCCTCTCCCTATGGCTACACCTTC.

A few counts support this clonotype. The chain couples TRBV6-1 to TRBJ2-1, with a weak D call TRBD2 (6 bases). The CDR3 runs to 14 residues. Germline loops: CDR1 MNHNS, CDR2 SASEGT. The V gene lost 7 bases and the J gene lost 2 bases, with 12 bases spanning the gap. The CDR3 sequence is CASTRTTAYNEQFF. The CDR3 coding sequence is TGTGCCAGCACCCGGACTACTGCCTACAATGAGCAGTTCTTC.

This clonotype came up a few times. This rearrangement joins TRBV5-1 to TRBJ2-7, with 12 bases lining up with TRBD2. J lost 3 bases, V lost 4 bases, and 5 bases had no gene match. The CDR3 is made up of 15 amino acids. Germline values: CDR1 SGHRS, CDR2 YFSETQ. CDR3 in amino acids: CASSPLTSGGYEQYF. DNA for the CDR3: TGCGCCAGCAGCCCCTTGACTAGCGGGGGCTACGAGCAGTACTTC.

This clonotype was observed a few times. The V gene is TRBV24-1, the J gene TRBJ2-2; the D is unclear. The CDR3 spans 12 residues. Germline V CDR1 and CDR2: KGHDR, SFDVKD. The germline V and J ends were trimmed by 6 bases and 4 bases, with 5 bases remaining between them. The CDR3 spells CATSTSTGELFF. DNA of the CDR3: TGTGCCACCAGTACAAGCACCGGGGAGCTGTTTTTT.

This chain uses TRBV5-1 with TRBJ1-5, with TRBD1 identical over 7 bases. V lost 0 bases and J lost 7; bases outside the gene matches: 13. Per germline, CDR1 SGHRS and CDR2 YFSETQ. This CDR3 region has 17 residues. CDR3 region: CASSLDGTVPAGQPQHF. The CDR3 DNA sequence: TGCGCCAGCAGCTTGGACGGGACAGTCCCCGCAGGACAGCCCCAGCATTTT.

This clonotype was detected a few times. The chain uses TRBV29-1 and TRBJ2-7, with D perhaps assigned TRBD1 or TRBD2 (5 bases each). The germline V gene has CDR1 SQVTM and CDR2 ANQGSEA. V lost 7 bases and J 3 bases, leaving 19 bases between the germline ends. There are 14 residues in the CDR3. The CDR3 DNA reads TGCAGCGCCCAGGACCCCGGGACCAACTACGAGCAGTACTTC. Residues: CSAQDPGTNYEQYF.

This chain connects TRBV4-1 to TRBJ2-7; TRBD1 aligns across 10 bases. Trimming took 0 bases from V and 3 from J; bases not matched to a gene: 5. Germline lookup yields CDR1 MGHRA and CDR2 YSYEKL. This CDR3 has 16 residues. CDR3 in DNA: TGCGCCAGCAGCCAAGATGGACAGGGGGGCCTCTACGAGCAGTACTTC. Protein product: CASSQDGQGGLYEQYF.

The V gene is TRBV29-1, the J gene TRBJ2-7; D possibly corresponds to TRBD2 (6 bases). CDR1 and CDR2 (germline): SQVTM, ANQGSEA. The CDR3 spans 12 residues. V was cut by 1 base and J by 7 bases, with 11 bases left in between. CDR3 nucleotide sequence: TGCAGCGTTGAAGGGGGGAGGCGAGAGCAGTACTTC. This translates into CSVEGGRREQYF.

This clonotype came up once. The rearrangement joins TRBV29-1 to TRBJ1-1, with D perhaps matching TRBD1 (5 bases). The CDR3 has 11 amino acids. CDR1 is SQVTM, CDR2 ANQGSEA, per germline. With 4 bases removed from V and 6 bases from J, the gap between germline ends came to 9 bases. The CDR3: CSVVWGAEAFF. CDR3 sequence (DNA): TGCAGCGTTGTGTGGGGCGCTGAAGCTTTCTTT.

This clonotype was counted between two and nine times. This chain uses TRBV12-3 or TRBV12-4 with TRBJ2-7, with TRBD1 as a possible D gene (5 bases). CDR3 length: 14 residues. Trimming cost V 3 bases and J 7 bases, with 16 bases left between them. The CDR3 region has the DNA TGTGCCAGCAGTTTTAGCAGGGCCGAATGGGAGCAGTACTTC. Amino acids: CASSFSRAEWEQYF.

The CDR3 region has the DNA TGTGCCAGCAGCCCCCCTCGGAGGGAGGGCACTGAAGCTTTCTTT. This gives the protein CASSPPRREGTEAFF. The gene calls are TRBV5-5 and TRBJ1-1, with no clear D. Germline V lookup: CDR1 SGHKS, CDR2 YYEKEE (reference sequence). The CDR3 loop spans 15 amino acids. With 4 bases removed from V and 4 bases from J, the gap between germline ends came to 17 bases.

The chain has TRBV12-3 or TRBV12-4 and TRBJ2-5; TRBD2 aligns across 16 bases. V lost 5 bases to trimming and J lost 4 bases; unmatched junction nucleotides: 7. The CDR3 is 17 residues long. CDR3 residues: CASSQGLAGGLGETQYF. The CDR3 DNA is TGTGCCAGCAGTCAGGGACTAGCGGGGGGGCTAGGAGAGACCCAGTACTTC.

This clonotype was picked up a small number of times. The J gene is TRBJ1-3, the V gene TRBV14, with a tentative D call TRBD1 (6 bases). V lost 4 bases and J 3 bases, leaving 10 bases between the germline ends. CDR1 SGHDN and CDR2 FVKESK come from the germline V gene. The CDR3 consists of 14 residues. The CDR3 region has the DNA TGTGCCAGCAGCCCCGGGACAAATGGAAACACCATATATTTT. Translating it yields CASSPGTNGNTIYF.

This chain uses TRBV5-1 with TRBJ2-7; tentative D call: TRBD2 (6 bases). This CDR3 has 15 residues. Between the trimmed V and J ends, which lost 0 bases and 2 bases, there was a span of 12 bases. Germline V gene data show CDR1 as SGHRS and CDR2 as YFSETQ. The DNA of the CDR3 is TGCGCCAGCAGCTTGGCCAGTAGCGGCCCCTACGAGCAGTACTTC. This encodes CASSLASSGPYEQYF.

The sample holds a few counts of this clonotype. V and J are TRBV20-1 and TRBJ2-7, with TRBD1 matching over 9 bases. Unmatched junction bases numbered 4, after V lost 2 bases and J lost 2 bases. Germline CDR1 DFQATT, CDR2 SNEGSKA (reference sequence). The CDR3 has 14 amino acids. Written as DNA, the CDR3 is TGCAGTGCTAGAACCGGGACAGGGACCTACGAGCAGTACTTC. Protein sequence: CSARTGTGTYEQYF.

This clonotype occurred a few times. This chain links TRBV29-1 with TRBJ1-1; D not resolved. With 1 base removed from V and 1 base from J, the gap between germline ends came to 13 bases. Germline loops: CDR1 SQVTM, CDR2 ANQGSEA. This CDR3 region has 15 residues. CDR3 sequence: CSVEGLPMGNTEAFF. The CDR3 DNA follows: TGCAGCGTTGAAGGGTTACCCATGGGGAACACTGAAGCTTTCTTT.